The 10 T cell receptor beta chains in this list originate from one sample, sequenced in a study of blood T cell repertoires in COVID-19. The protocol was immunoSEQ multiplex PCR, while the TCRdb copy is restricted to in-frame clones and leaves out a portion. The table has some 250,000 clones, 80% to 90% seen once. The source material was peripheral blood. These receptors came from a man between 60 and 70 years old with acute or convalescent COVID-19.

This clone occurred once. The genes are TRBV3-1 (or the pseudogene TRBV3-2) and TRBJ2-7, with D maybe TRBD1 (6 bases). In germline, CDR1 is LGHDT, CDR2 YNNKEL (reference sequence). Trimming removed 5 bases at V and 6 bases at J, with 17 bases between. The CDR3 contains 14 residues. DNA for the CDR3: TGTGCCAGCAGCTTCAACAGGGAGTGGCGCGAGCAGTACTTC. It encodes CASSFNREWREQYF.

The rearrangement joins TRBV5-1 to TRBJ2-2; TRBD1 matches at 11 bases. This CDR3 comprises 17 residues. Germline lookup yields CDR1 SGHRS and CDR2 YFSETQ. V was pared by 10 bases and J by 2 bases, with 13 bases of the junction left unmatched. The CDR3 sequence: CASSVPDRGRNTGELFF. CDR3 sequence (DNA): TGCGCCTCTAGTGTCCCGGACAGGGGGCGAAACACCGGGGAGCTGTTTTTT.

The rearrangement uses TRBV29-1 and TRBJ1-4; possible D gene TRBD1, 5 bases. V dropped 4 bases and J dropped 1 base, with 19 bases sitting between them. Germline lookup yields CDR1 SQVTM and CDR2 ANQGSEA. This CDR3 contains 17 residues. The CDR3 DNA reads as TGCAGCGTTGTTGTTCCGACAGCAATTTTAACTAATGAAAAACTGTTTTTT. Translated: CSVVVPTAILTNEKLFF.

J is TRBJ1-4 and V is TRBV10-3; D is possibly TRBD1 (5 bases). Trimming took off 2 bases at V and 7 bases at J, with 11 bases between the two ends. Germline CDR1 ENHRY, CDR2 SYGVKD. This CDR3 is built from 14 residues. The CDR3 bases are TGTGCCATCAGTGAGAGGGGCCCCAGTGAAAAACTGTTTTTT. Its translation is CAISERGPSEKLFF.

The chain recombines TRBV27 with TRBJ2-7; no firm D call. The CDR3 has 12 residues. The V gene lost 6 bases and the J gene lost 5 bases, with 11 bases spanning the gap. Germline V gene data show CDR1 as MNHEY and CDR2 as SMNVEV (reference sequence). CDR3 DNA: TGTGCCAGCAGGCCTAGTTCCCACGAGCAGTACTTC. Residues: CASRPSSHEQYF.

The chain links TRBV6-5 to TRBJ2-1; 9 positions agree with TRBD2. V lost 8 bases to trimming and J lost 4 bases; unmatched junction nucleotides: 6. Germline V gives CDR1 MNHEY, CDR2 SVGAGI. This CDR3 has 14 amino acids. CDR3 nucleotides: TGTGCCAGCCTCCCCAGCGGGGGGTACAATGAGCAGTTCTTC. Translating it yields CASLPSGGYNEQFF.

CDR3 coding DNA: TGTGCCAGCAGCCGCTACAGGGGGCTTGGGTCCTACGAGCAGTACTTC. Amino acid sequence: CASSRYRGLGSYEQYF. The rearrangement joins TRBV5-6 to TRBJ2-7, with 9 bases matching TRBD1. CDR3 size: 16 residues. Germline V lookup: CDR1 SGHDT, CDR2 YYEEEE. The V segment lost 4 bases and the J segment 1 base; nucleotides outside the gene matches: 9. Drawing the rest from reference TRBV5-6 and TRBJ2-7, the complete variable domain is DAGVTQSPTHLIKTRGQQVTLRCSPKSGHDTVSWYQQALGQGPQFIFQYYEEEERQRGNFPDRFSGHQFPNYSSELNVNALLLGDSALYLCASSRYRGLGSYEQYFGPGTRLTVT.

J is TRBJ2-1 and V is TRBV9; 7 bases match TRBD1. Germline-derived CDR1 and CDR2 are SGDLS and YYNGEE. The V segment lost 1 base and the J segment 2 bases; nucleotides outside the gene matches: 6. This CDR3 has 16 amino acids. CDR3 sequence: CASSVRLRGPYNEQFF. DNA of the CDR3: TGTGCCAGCAGCGTAAGGTTGAGGGGGCCCTACAATGAGCAGTTCTTC.

This chain joins TRBV5-1 and TRBJ2-3; a weak D match, TRBD2 (6 bases). CDR3 length equals 15 residues. V dropped 0 bases and J dropped 0 bases, with 8 bases sitting between them. CDR1 SGHRS and CDR2 YFSETQ come from the germline V gene. CDR3 nucleotides: TGCGCCAGCAGCTTGGGGGGGACTAGCACAGATACGCAGTATTTT. Protein sequence: CASSLGGTSTDTQYF.

CDR3 DNA: TGTGCCAGTAGTGCCGGGAATCAGCCCCAGCATTTT. It encodes CASSAGNQPQHF. The V and J genes are TRBV19 and TRBJ1-5; D is unclear. Trimming took 5 bases from V and 4 from J, leaving 6 bases between them. This CDR3 spans 12 amino acids. In germline, CDR1 is LNHDA, CDR2 SQIVND (reference sequence). Supplemented by reference TRBV19 and TRBJ1-5, the full variable domain reads DGGITQSPKYLFRKEGQNVTLSCEQNLNHDAMYWYRQDPGQGLRLIYYSQIVNDFQKGDIAEGYSVSREKKESFPLTVTSAQKNPTAFYLCASSAGNQPQHFGDGTRLSIL.